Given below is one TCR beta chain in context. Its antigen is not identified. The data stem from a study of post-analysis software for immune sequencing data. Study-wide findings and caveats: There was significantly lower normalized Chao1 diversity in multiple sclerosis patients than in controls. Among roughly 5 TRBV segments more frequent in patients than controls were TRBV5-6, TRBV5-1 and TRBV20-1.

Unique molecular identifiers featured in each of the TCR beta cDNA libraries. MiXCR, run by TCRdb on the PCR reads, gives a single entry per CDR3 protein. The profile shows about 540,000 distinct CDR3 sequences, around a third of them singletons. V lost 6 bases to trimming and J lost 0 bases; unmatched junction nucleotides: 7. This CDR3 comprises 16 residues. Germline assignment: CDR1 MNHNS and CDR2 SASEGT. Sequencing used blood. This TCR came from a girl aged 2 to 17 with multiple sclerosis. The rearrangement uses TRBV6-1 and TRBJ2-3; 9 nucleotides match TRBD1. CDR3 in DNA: TGTGCCAGCAGCAGGGACAGGGTAACTAGCACAGATACGCAGTATTTT. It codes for CASSRDRVTSTDTQYF.